Included here is one TCR beta chain sequence, with context. Its matching antigen is unknown. PCR primers comprised 60 Vbeta and 13 Jbeta primers. Here immunoSEQ multiplex PCR was the method, and the copy in TCRdb shows in-frame clones only, minus some. The repertoire consists of about 150,000 clones, with approximately 77% occurring once and the leading ten covering over 2%. These data are taken from a study of cytomegalovirus exposure and HLA in healthy donors. Overall study findings and caveats: Likely technical artifact: a cluster of highly shared sequence variants. Through in vitro validation, three CMV-associated chains were shown to be specific for CMV antigens.

The germline CDR1 and CDR2 sequences are MNHNS and SASEGT. Trimming pared 1 base from V and 3 bases from J, leaving 13 bases between. The CDR3 consists of 15 residues. This rearrangement joins TRBV6-1 to TRBJ2-7, with a weak D call TRBD1 (5 bases). This TCR was sampled from a man aged 30 to 39 in good health and CMV-seronegative. Sequenced: PBMCs. The CDR3 coding sequence is TGTGCCAGCAGTGAAGGGGGCGCAACATACTACGAGCAGTACTTC. Protein sequence: CASSEGGATYYEQYF.